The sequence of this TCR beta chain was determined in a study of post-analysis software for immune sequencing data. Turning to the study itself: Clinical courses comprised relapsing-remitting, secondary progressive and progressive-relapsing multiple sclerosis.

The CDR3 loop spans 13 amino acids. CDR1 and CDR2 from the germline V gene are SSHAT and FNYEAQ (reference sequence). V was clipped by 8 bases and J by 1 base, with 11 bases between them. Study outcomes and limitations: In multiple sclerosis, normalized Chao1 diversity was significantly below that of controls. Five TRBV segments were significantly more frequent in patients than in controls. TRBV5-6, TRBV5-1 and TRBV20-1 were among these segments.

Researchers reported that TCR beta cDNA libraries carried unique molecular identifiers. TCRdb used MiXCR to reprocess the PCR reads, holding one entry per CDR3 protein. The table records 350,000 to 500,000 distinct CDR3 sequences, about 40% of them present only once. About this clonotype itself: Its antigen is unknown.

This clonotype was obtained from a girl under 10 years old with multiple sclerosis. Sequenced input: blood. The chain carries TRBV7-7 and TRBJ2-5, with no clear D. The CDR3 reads CASGPYRQETQYF. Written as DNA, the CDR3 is TGTGCCAGCGGCCCTTACCGCCAAGAGACCCAGTACTTC.